This T cell receptor beta chain was captured by sequencing in a study of T-cell memory formation after mild COVID-19 (dated by TCRdb to about 2021). Notes on the research overall: TCR sequence clusters from the two donors were largely donor specific. Longitudinal TCRalpha and TCRbeta repertoire sequencing tracked T-cell clones expanding and contracting after mild COVID-19 in a couple of donors. The cohort comprised two young, previously healthy adult volunteers, one female and one male.

Overall study outcomes, separate from this receptor: Whether the second-wave clones peaking on day 37 were SARS-CoV-2 specific was not confirmed. The study covered only two mild cases, and larger cohorts including severe cases with pre-infection samples were considered necessary. Clones contracting from day 15 to 85 had balanced CD4/CD8 phenotypes, while a second wave expanding from day 15 to 37 was biased towards CD4+. The detection of some responding clones in pre-infection memory suggests that pre-existing cross-reactive memory T cells joined the SARS-CoV-2 response. Contracting CD4+ clones turned up mainly in the CM and EM memory subsets, whereas EMRA was where CD8+ clones were enriched.

A remark on this clonotype: The antigen it recognizes is unknown. Base qualities are not provided; no much larger clone lies one nucleotide away.

Including the terminal cysteine and phenylalanine, the CDR3 comprises 15 residues. CDR3 DNA is the only sequence kept; it has 45 bases, read in frame from the first base. V was cut back by 2 bases and J by 2 bases, leaving a gap of 14 bases between them. The germline V gene (reference sequence) supplies CDR1 SGHKS and CDR2 YYEKEE. Ficoll-Paque density gradient centrifugation was the method used to isolate PBMCs. Sequencing used an Illumina NovaSeq 6000. Using 5'RACE with constant-segment primers, TCRalpha and TCRbeta cDNA libraries were constructed, with sample barcodes and unique molecular identifiers added in the process. RNA was extracted from every sample with Trizol reagent. Libraries were amplified in two PCR steps, with a second sample barcode and Illumina TruSeq adapters added in the second step. The libraries were sequenced on an Illumina NovaSeq using 2 x 150 bp paired-end reads. On the authors' methods: The reads were demultiplexed and collapsed into UMI-guided consensus sequences using migec v1.2.7. Using mixcr v2.1.11, the UMI consensuses were aligned to TRA and TRB V and J templates and assembled into clonotypes. Expanded or contracted clonotypes were those called significant by both edgeR and NoisET, with noise models trained on biological replicates. For edgeR calls, the cutoffs were a false discovery rate-adjusted p below 0.01 and a log2 fold-change threshold of 1. As an exploratory analysis of dynamics, max-normalized trajectories of the 1000 most abundant clonotypes were examined with PCA combined with hierarchical clustering. Separately sequenced CD4+ and CD8+ repertoires were used to assign the CD4 or CD8 phenotype of responding clones. TCRdb's own reprocessing of the public reads used fastp at Q25 and MiXCR and kept productive beta chains. Every entry covers one CDR3 protein and lists the most common genes and DNA from its rows. For this entry, the V and J calls and clone size follow TCRdb and not the study's own pipeline. This sample lists 350,000 to 500,000 distinct CDR3 sequences; less than 25% were detected once. About 12% of the sample is held by the ten biggest clonotypes.

Sequenced material: PBMCs or a T cell subset sorted from them (not recorded which). The TCR sequence derives from an adult woman who had mild COVID-19 (a few samples of this study predate the infection). The sample titles of this study are shuffled in the database, so cell type and time point are left out; the donor was told from shared clones. The chain joins TRBV5-5 to TRBJ2-7; the D gene cannot be named for sure. The CDR3 protein is CASSFLSGPAYEQYF. The bases read TGTGCCAGCAGCTTCTTGTCCGGGCCCGCCTACGAGCAGTACTTC. The entire variable domain, with the stretches around the CDR3 drawn from the reference TRBV5-5 and TRBJ2-7 proteins, is DAGVTQSPTHLIKTRGQQVTLRCSPISGHKSVSWYQQVLGQGPQFIFQYYEKEERGRGNFPDRFSARQFPNYSSELNVNALLLGDSALYLCASSFLSGPAYEQYFGPGTRLTVT.